What follows are 19 T cell receptor beta chains derived from one specimen sequenced in a study of T-cell reconstitution after alpha-beta-depleted transplantation in children. During its preparation, the TCRbeta library received unique molecular identifiers. Using its own MiXCR run on the PCR reads, TCRdb lists one record per CDR3 protein. Seen here are about 580,000 distinct CDR3 sequences, more than 20% observed once, and the top ten hold roughly 14%. The source was PBMCs, mostly from graft donor cells, collected 360 days after TCRalphabeta/CD19-depleted stem cell transplant. Receptors originate from a boy younger than two who had a stem cell transplant for acute myeloid leukemia, so the T cells may come from the graft donor.

The sample holds many counts of this clonotype. The gene calls are TRBV20-1 and TRBJ2-7; 9 bases agree with TRBD1. Unmatched junction bases numbered 5, after V lost 0 bases and J lost 2 bases. The CDR3 is made up of 15 amino acids. The germline gives CDR1 DFQATT, CDR2 SNEGSKA (reference sequence). The CDR3 loop reads CSARDRQGVAYEQYF. The CDR3 DNA reads as TGCAGTGCTAGAGATCGACAGGGGGTGGCCTACGAGCAGTACTTC.

In its sample, this clonotype was seen many times. The CDR3 protein is CASSYSSQGREGTEAFF. The DNA of the CDR3 is TGTGCCAGCAGTTACTCGAGCCAGGGGAGGGAAGGCACTGAAGCTTTCTTT. V and J are TRBV6-5 and TRBJ1-1; TRBD1 might be the D (6 bases). Trimming removed 0 bases at V and 4 bases at J, with 18 bases between. The CDR3 runs to 17 residues. Germline V gives CDR1 MNHEY, CDR2 SVGAGI.

The genes are TRBV10-2 and TRBJ2-7; 10 positions match TRBD1. The germline V gene encodes CDR1 WSHSY and CDR2 SAAADI. The CDR3 spans 16 residues. V was clipped by 2 bases and J by 5 bases; unmatched bases: 9. The CDR3 sequence: CASSEAFRDRGDEQYF. The CDR3 DNA is TGCGCCAGCAGTGAGGCGTTCCGGGACAGGGGCGACGAGCAGTACTTC.

This clonotype was seen repeatedly, ten times or more. The J gene is TRBJ1-2, the V gene TRBV29-1; no clear D. The CDR3 contains 12 residues. V shed 1 base and J shed 3 bases, with 6 bases lying between them. CDR1 is SQVTM and CDR2 is ANQGSEA in the germline V gene. CDR3: CSVEVQDYGYTF. The CDR3 DNA reads TGCAGCGTTGAAGTCCAGGACTATGGCTACACCTTC. Together with reference TRBV29-1 and TRBJ1-2, the CDR3 gives the full variable domain: SAVISQKPSRDICQRGTSLTIQCQVDSQVTMMFWYRQQPGQSLTLIATANQGSEATYESGFVIDKFPISRPNLTFSTLTVSNMSPEDSSIYLCSVEVQDYGYTFGSGTRLTVV.

The V and J genes are TRBV13 and TRBJ2-3; 8 bases line up with TRBD2. The CDR3 sequence is 14 residues long. Germline CDR1 PRHDT, CDR2 FYEKMQ (reference sequence). Germline trimming cut 4 bases from V and 6 bases from J; bases unmatched to any gene: 6. The CDR3 DNA follows: TGTGCCAGCAGCTATGGGACTAGAGCGGATACGCAGTATTTT. It yields the protein CASSYGTRADTQYF. The whole variable domain, remainder taken from reference TRBV13 and TRBJ2-3, is AAGVIQSPRHLIKEKRETATLKCYPIPRHDTVYWYQQGPGQDPQFLISFYEKMQSDKGSIPDRFSAQQFSDYHSELNMSSLELGDSALYFCASSYGTRADTQYFGPGTRLTVL.

The chain uses TRBV27 and TRBJ1-3; D is perhaps TRBD1 (6 bases). The V and J ends lost 5 bases and 3 bases respectively, with 14 bases between them. The germline CDR1 and CDR2 sequences are MNHEY and SMNVEV (reference sequence). The CDR3 is made up of 15 amino acids. The CDR3 loop reads CASSLGGDFGNTIYF. The CDR3 DNA follows: TGTGCCAGCAGTCTAGGGGGAGATTTTGGAAACACCATATATTTT.

V gene TRBV11-1 combines with J gene TRBJ2-3; no clear D gene. The CDR3 loop spans 18 amino acids. V was trimmed by 0 bases and J by 2 bases, leaving 18 bases between them. Germline V CDR1 and CDR2: SGHAT, FQDESV (reference sequence). The CDR3 is CASSLAPIRDSNTDTQYF. CDR3 nucleotides: TGTGCCAGCAGCTTAGCGCCTATCCGAGACTCAAACACAGATACGCAGTATTTT.

The CDR3 loop is CASSSQGNDQPQHF. CDR3 coding DNA: TGTGCCAGCAGTTCGCAGGGGAACGATCAGCCCCAGCATTTT. This chain connects TRBV28 to TRBJ1-5, with TRBD1 as a possible D gene (6 bases). This CDR3 region has 14 residues. V was trimmed by 4 bases and J by 5 bases, leaving 12 bases between them. CDR1 and CDR2 (germline): MDHEN, SYDVKM.

The chain is built from TRBV20-1 and TRBJ2-7, with 11 bases lining up with TRBD2. From germline, CDR1 is DFQATT and CDR2 SNEGSKA (reference sequence). CDR3 size: 14 residues. Trimming took 5 bases from V and 1 from J; bases not matched to a gene: 4. The DNA of the CDR3 is TGCAGTGCTCGTCGACTAGCGGGGTCCTACGAGCAGTACGTC. Translation: CSARRLAGSYEQYV.

The CDR3 DNA reads as TGTGCCAGCAGCGGTTCCTGGGGCGGCTACACCTTC. Amino acid sequence: CASSGSWGGYTF. This sequence joins TRBV25-1 and TRBJ1-2, with TRBD1 as a possible D gene (5 bases). The V end lost 6 bases, the J end lost 8 bases, and 13 bases lay between the germline ends. Germline assignment: CDR1 MGHDK and CDR2 SYGVNS. The CDR3 is made up of 12 amino acids.

The CDR3 DNA reads TGTGCCACCAGGAGTGACTCTGGAAACACCATATATTTT. Its translation is CATRSDSGNTIYF. The chain links TRBV15 to TRBJ1-3, with D unresolved. The germline V gene encodes CDR1 LNHNV and CDR2 YYDKDF (reference sequence). The CDR3 sequence is 13 residues long. V lost 6 bases, J lost 0 bases, and 6 bases lay in between.

The table lists this clonotype with a few counts. This sequence joins TRBV6-1 and TRBJ2-1; D possibly uses TRBD1 or TRBD2 (6 bases each). Germline CDR1 reads MNHNS; CDR2 reads SASEGT. V lost 4 bases and J 2 bases, leaving 12 bases between the germline ends. CDR3 size: 15 residues. In DNA, the CDR3 is TGTGCCAGCAGTGCTAGGGGGGCTACCTACAATGAGCAGTTCTTC. This translates into CASSARGATYNEQFF.

This clonotype was found many times. This sequence joins TRBV4-3 and TRBJ1-4, with D hard to call. CDR3 length equals 14 residues. The germline V and J ends were trimmed by 0 bases and 8 bases, with 10 bases remaining between them. The germline gives CDR1 LGHNA, CDR2 YSLEER. The CDR3 spells CASSQDIGPEKLFF. The CDR3 bases are TGCGCCAGCAGCCAAGACATAGGGCCCGAAAAACTGTTTTTT.

The chain employs TRBV6-1 and TRBJ2-7; TRBD1 is a possible D gene (6 bases). Germline assignment: CDR1 MNHNS and CDR2 SASEGT. The CDR3 totals 12 residues. V dropped 11 bases and J dropped 3 bases, with 14 bases sitting between them. The CDR3 DNA reads TGTGCCTCATCGGACAGTGGCTACGAGCAGTACTTC. Translation gives CASSDSGYEQYF.

The table lists this clonotype with many counts. This chain joins TRBV29-1 and TRBJ1-1; 8 nucleotides line up with TRBD1. After removal of 4 bases from V and 1 base from J, the junction contained 2 bases not matched to a gene. CDR3 length equals 13 residues. The germline V gene encodes CDR1 SQVTM and CDR2 ANQGSEA. CDR3 loop: CSVGGQGNTEAFF. Here the CDR3 DNA reads TGCAGCGTTGGCGGACAGGGGAACACTGAAGCTTTCTTT.

The gene calls are TRBV7-2 and TRBJ2-3, with TRBD2 matching over 7 bases. V trimming: 6 bases; J trimming: 2 bases; junction bases outside the gene matches: 5. This CDR3 is built from 14 residues. Germline loops: CDR1 SGHTA, CDR2 FQGNSA. In nucleotides, the CDR3 is TGTGCCAGCAGAATCGGGGGGAACACAGATACGCAGTATTTT. Protein: CASRIGGNTDTQYF.

This clonotype was picked up a small number of times. V usage is TRBV15 and J usage is TRBJ1-1; TRBD1 agrees at 8 bases. Germline-derived CDR1 and CDR2 are LNHNV and YYDKDF (reference sequence). The CDR3 contains 15 residues. V shed 2 bases and J 4 bases; nucleotides not matched to a gene: 6. Here the CDR3 DNA reads TGTGCCACCAGCAGACTAAATACAGGGGGCACTGAAGCTTTCTTT. Its translation is CATSRLNTGGTEAFF.

The table lists this clonotype with a few counts. J is TRBJ2-3 and V is TRBV12-3 or TRBV12-4; 10 nucleotides align to TRBD2. The CDR3 has 16 amino acids. V lost 3 bases to trimming and J lost 1 base; unmatched junction nucleotides: 4. CDR3 residues: CASSLRGLAGTDTQYF. The CDR3, as DNA: TGTGCCAGCAGTTTGAGAGGACTAGCGGGCACAGATACGCAGTATTTT.

Many counts were recorded for this clonotype. The chain joins TRBV27 to TRBJ1-2; a possible D gene is TRBD1 (6 bases). There are 13 residues in the CDR3. CDR1 and CDR2 from the germline V gene are MNHEY and SMNVEV (reference sequence). V was shortened by 3 bases and J by 4 bases, with 9 bases between the two germline ends. CDR3 DNA sequence: TGTGCCAGCAGTTTGGGGGCTAGCTATGGCTACACCTTC. Translation gives CASSLGASYGYTF.